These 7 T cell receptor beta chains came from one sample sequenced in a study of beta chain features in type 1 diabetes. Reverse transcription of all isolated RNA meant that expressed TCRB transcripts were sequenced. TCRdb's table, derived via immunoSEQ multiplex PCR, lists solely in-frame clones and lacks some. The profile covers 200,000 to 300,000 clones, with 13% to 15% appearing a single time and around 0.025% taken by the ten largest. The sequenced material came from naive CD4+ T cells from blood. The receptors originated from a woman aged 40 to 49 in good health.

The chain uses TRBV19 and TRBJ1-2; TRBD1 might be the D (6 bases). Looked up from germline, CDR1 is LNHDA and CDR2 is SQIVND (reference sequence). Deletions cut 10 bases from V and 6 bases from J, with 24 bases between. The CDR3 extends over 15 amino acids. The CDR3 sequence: CATSPGRGHLDGYTF. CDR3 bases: TGTGCCACCTCCCCGGGGCGGGGGCACCTGGATGGCTACACCTTC. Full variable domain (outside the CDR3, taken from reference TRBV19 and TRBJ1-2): DGGITQSPKYLFRKEGQNVTLSCEQNLNHDAMYWYRQDPGQGLRLIYYSQIVNDFQKGDIAEGYSVSREKKESFPLTVTSAQKNPTAFYLCATSPGRGHLDGYTFGSGTRLTVV.

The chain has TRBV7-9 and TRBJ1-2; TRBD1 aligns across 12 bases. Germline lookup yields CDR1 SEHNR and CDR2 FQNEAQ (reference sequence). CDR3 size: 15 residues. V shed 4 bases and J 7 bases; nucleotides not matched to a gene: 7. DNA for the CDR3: TGTGCCAGCAGCTCGCGGGGACAGGGGGCCGGTGGCTACACCTTC. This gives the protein CASSSRGQGAGGYTF.

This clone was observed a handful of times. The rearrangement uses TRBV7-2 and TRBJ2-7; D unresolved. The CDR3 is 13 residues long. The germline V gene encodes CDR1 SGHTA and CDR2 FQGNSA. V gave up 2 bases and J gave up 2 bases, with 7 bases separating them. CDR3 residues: CASSLKTTYEQYF. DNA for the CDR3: TGTGCCAGCAGCTTAAAGACAACCTACGAGCAGTACTTC.

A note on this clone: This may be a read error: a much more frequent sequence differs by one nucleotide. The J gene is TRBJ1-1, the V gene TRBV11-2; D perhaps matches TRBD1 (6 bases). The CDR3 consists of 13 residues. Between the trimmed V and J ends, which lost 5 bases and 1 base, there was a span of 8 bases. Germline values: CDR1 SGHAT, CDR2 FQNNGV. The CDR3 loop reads CASSLDRNTEAFF. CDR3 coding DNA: TGTGCCAGCAGCCTGGACAGGAACACTGAAGCTTTCTTT.

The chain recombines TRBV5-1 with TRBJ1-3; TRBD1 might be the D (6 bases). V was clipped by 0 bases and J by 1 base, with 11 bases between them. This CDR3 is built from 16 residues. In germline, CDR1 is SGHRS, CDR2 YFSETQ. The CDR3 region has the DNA TGCGCCAGCAGCTTGGATGTAGGGGGATCTGGAAACACCATATATTTT. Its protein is CASSLDVGGSGNTIYF.

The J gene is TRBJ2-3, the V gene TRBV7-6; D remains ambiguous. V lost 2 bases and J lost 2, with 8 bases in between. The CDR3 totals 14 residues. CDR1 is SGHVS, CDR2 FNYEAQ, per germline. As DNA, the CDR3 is TGTGCCAGCAGCTTATCGAGGTCCACAGATACGCAGTATTTT. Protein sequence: CASSLSRSTDTQYF.

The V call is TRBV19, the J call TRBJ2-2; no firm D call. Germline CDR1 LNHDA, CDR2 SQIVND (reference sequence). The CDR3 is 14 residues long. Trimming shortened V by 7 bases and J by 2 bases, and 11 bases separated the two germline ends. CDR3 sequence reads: CASTTSQNTGELFF. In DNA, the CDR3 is TGTGCCAGTACCACTTCCCAAAACACCGGGGAGCTGTTTTTT.